The present T cell receptor (beta chain) was sequenced within a study of T cells in Graves' hyperthyroidism and ophthalmopathy. Study findings and constraints: Among thyroid clonotypes expanded above 0.001, most also appeared in blood.

RNA transcripts were the template for amplifying TCR beta CDR3 regions. During a first-round RT-PCR of the TCR CDR3, the HTBI primer set was used. TCRdb used MiXCR to reprocess the multiplex PCR reads, holding one entry per CDR3 protein. The sample includes about half a million distinct CDR3 sequences, approximately 23% of them seen just once. Remarks on this clonotype: Antigen unknown.

The CDR3 runs to 15 residues. The trim removed 0 bases at V and 3 bases at J, leaving 4 bases unmatched. CDR1 is SGDLS and CDR2 is YYNGEE in the germline V gene. This sequence was found in a woman aged 70 to 79 with Graves' ophthalmopathy. Sequenced input: blood. The chain links TRBV9 to TRBJ1-2; 8 bases fit TRBD1. The CDR3 bases are TGTGCCAGCAGCGTAGGCAGGGGGCATCACTATGGCTACACCTTC. It is translated as CASSVGRGHHYGYTF.